The present entry profiles one T cell receptor (beta chain) with its context. Its cognate antigen is unknown. This record comes from a study of response to subunit inactivated influenza vaccine. Study-level results: Each seasonal influenza vaccination recruits few new T cells, the authors suggested.

In TCRdb, the RT-PCR reads were re-called with MiXCR into one record per CDR3 protein. The sample contains roughly 650,000 distinct CDR3 sequences, approximately 14% of which appear only once. This CDR3 has 16 residues. Trimming took 6 bases from V and 5 from J; bases not matched to a gene: 12. Germline V gene lookup returns CDR1 MDHEN and CDR2 SYDVKM. This receptor was identified in a man in his forties or fifties who received an inactivated influenza vaccine. The material was PBMCs from blood, obtained 14 days before vaccination. The chain combines TRBV28 with TRBJ2-1; 8 nucleotides line up with TRBD2. The CDR3 here is CASRGTRGGRDNEQFF. In nucleotides, the CDR3 is TGTGCCAGCAGAGGGACTCGGGGGGGCCGGGACAATGAGCAGTTCTTC.